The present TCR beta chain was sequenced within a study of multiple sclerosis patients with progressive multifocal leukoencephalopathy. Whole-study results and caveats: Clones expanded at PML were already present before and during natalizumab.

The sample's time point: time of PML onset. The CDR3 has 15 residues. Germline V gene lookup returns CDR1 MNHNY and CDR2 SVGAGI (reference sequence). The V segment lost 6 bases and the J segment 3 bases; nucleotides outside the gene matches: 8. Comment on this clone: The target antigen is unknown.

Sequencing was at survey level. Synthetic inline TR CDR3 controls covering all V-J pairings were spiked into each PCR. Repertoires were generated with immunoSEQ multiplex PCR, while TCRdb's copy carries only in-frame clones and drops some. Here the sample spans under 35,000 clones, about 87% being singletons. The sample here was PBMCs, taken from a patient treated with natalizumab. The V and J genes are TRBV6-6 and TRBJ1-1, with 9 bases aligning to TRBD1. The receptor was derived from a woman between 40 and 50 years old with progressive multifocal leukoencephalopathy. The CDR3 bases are TGTGCCAGCAGGGATACCACAGGGGGCGACACTGAAGCTTTCTTT. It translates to CASRDTTGGDTEAFF.